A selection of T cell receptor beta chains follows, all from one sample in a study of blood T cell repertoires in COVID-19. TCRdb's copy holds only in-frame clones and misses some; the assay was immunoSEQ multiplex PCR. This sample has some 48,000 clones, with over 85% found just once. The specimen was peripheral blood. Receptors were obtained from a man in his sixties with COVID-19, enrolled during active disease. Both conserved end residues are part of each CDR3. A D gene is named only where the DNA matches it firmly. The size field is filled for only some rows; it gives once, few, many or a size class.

CDR3aa: CASSPWGGGQPQHF
CDR3nt: TGTGCCAGCAGCCCCTGGGGCGGCGGTCAGCCCCAGCATTTT
d_gene: NA
abundance: NA
j_gene: TRBJ1-5
v_gene: TRBV27

CDR3aa: CASSHQQGTNEKLFF
CDR3nt: TGCGCCAGCAGCCATCAACAGGGAACTAATGAAAAACTGTTTTTT
d_gene: NA
abundance: NA
j_gene: TRBJ1-4
v_gene: TRBV4-1

CDR3aa: CASSPGTYGNTIYF
CDR3nt: TGTGCCAGCTCACCCGGGACATACGGAAACACCATATATTTT
d_gene: NA
abundance: NA
j_gene: TRBJ1-3
v_gene: TRBV18

CDR3aa: CAWSRGWQETQYF
CDR3nt: TGTGCCTGGAGTCGGGGTTGGCAAGAGACCCAGTACTTC
d_gene: NA
abundance: NA
j_gene: TRBJ2-5
v_gene: TRBV30

CDR3aa: CASSLSATQSSYNEQFF
CDR3nt: TGCGCCAGCAGCTTGTCTGCGACTCAGAGCTCCTACAATGAGCAGTTCTTC
d_gene: NA
abundance: NA
j_gene: TRBJ2-1
v_gene: TRBV5-1

CDR3aa: CASSIDGALRSYEQYF
CDR3nt: TGTGCCAGTAGTATAGATGGGGCACTTCGCTCCTACGAGCAGTACTTC
d_gene: NA
abundance: once
j_gene: TRBJ2-7
v_gene: TRBV19

CDR3aa: CASSLGGQGGRDTEAFF
CDR3nt: TGCGCCAGCAGCTTGGGGGGACAGGGTGGAAGGGACACTGAAGCTTTCTTT
d_gene: TRBD1
abundance: NA
j_gene: TRBJ1-1
v_gene: TRBV5-1

CDR3aa: CAISNPGHHTYEQYF
CDR3nt: TGTGCCATCAGTAATCCGGGACACCATACCTACGAGCAGTACTTC
d_gene: NA
abundance: NA
j_gene: TRBJ2-7
v_gene: TRBV10-3

CDR3aa: CASSPGLISYNEQFF
CDR3nt: TGTGCCAGCAGTCCCGGACTGATCTCCTACAATGAGCAGTTCTTC
d_gene: NA
abundance: NA
j_gene: TRBJ2-1
v_gene: TRBV27

CDR3aa: CASSSWSGVGTEAFF
CDR3nt: TGTGCCAGCAGCTCTTGGAGCGGGGTAGGTACTGAAGCTTTCTTT
d_gene: NA
abundance: NA
j_gene: TRBJ1-1
v_gene: TRBV3-1/TRBV3-2

CDR3aa: CASSWAGTGNNQPQHF
CDR3nt: TGTGCCAGCAGTTGGGCCGGGACAGGGAATAATCAGCCCCAGCATTTT
d_gene: TRBD1
abundance: NA
j_gene: TRBJ1-5
v_gene: TRBV28

CDR3aa: CASSLGSRYEQYF
CDR3nt: TGTGCCAGCAGCCTAGGGAGTCGCTACGAGCAGTACTTC
d_gene: NA
abundance: NA
j_gene: TRBJ2-7
v_gene: TRBV6-2/TRBV6-3

CDR3aa: CASSLAEVTGNTIYF
CDR3nt: TGTGCCAGCAGCTTAGCGGAGGTTACTGGAAACACCATATATTTT
d_gene: NA
abundance: NA
j_gene: TRBJ1-3
v_gene: TRBV7-9

CDR3aa: CASSLDGWASHTEAFF
CDR3nt: TGTGCCAGCAGCTTAGATGGGTGGGCGTCCCACACTGAAGCTTTCTTT
d_gene: NA
abundance: NA
j_gene: TRBJ1-1
v_gene: TRBV11-2

CDR3aa: CASSTGDAGRMNTEAFF
CDR3nt: TGCGCCAGCAGCACGGGGGACGCAGGACGCATGAACACTGAAGCTTTCTTT
d_gene: NA
abundance: NA
j_gene: TRBJ1-1
v_gene: TRBV4-3

CDR3aa: CASSRASGGYNEQFF
CDR3nt: TGTGCCAGTAGTCGCGCTAGCGGGGGTTACAATGAGCAGTTCTTC
d_gene: TRBD2
abundance: NA
j_gene: TRBJ2-1
v_gene: TRBV19

CDR3aa: CASHTGGRHNEQFF
CDR3nt: TGTGCCAGCCATACAGGGGGGCGACACAATGAGCAGTTCTTC
d_gene: TRBD1
abundance: NA
j_gene: TRBJ2-1
v_gene: TRBV11-2

CDR3aa: CASSSTWYEQYF
CDR3nt: TGTGCCAGCAGTTCGACTTGGTACGAGCAGTACTTC
d_gene: NA
abundance: NA
j_gene: TRBJ2-7
v_gene: TRBV28

CDR3aa: CASSQGRGSGNTIYF
CDR3nt: TGTGCCAGCAGCCAAGGCAGGGGCTCTGGAAACACCATATATTTT
d_gene: NA
abundance: NA
j_gene: TRBJ1-3
v_gene: TRBV3-1/TRBV3-2

CDR3aa: CASSSSEAVWNEQFF
CDR3nt: TGTGCCAGCAGCTCCTCGGAAGCGGTATGGAATGAGCAGTTCTTC
d_gene: NA
abundance: NA
j_gene: TRBJ2-1
v_gene: TRBV7-2

CDR3aa: CASSYGLAGTGETQYF
CDR3nt: TGTGCCAGCAGTTACGGACTAGCGGGGACGGGTGAGACCCAGTACTTC
d_gene: TRBD2
abundance: NA
j_gene: TRBJ2-5
v_gene: TRBV6-6

CDR3aa: CASSLKTAGPRTGELFF
CDR3nt: TGTGCCAGCAGCTTAAAGACGGCAGGTCCCCGCACCGGGGAGCTGTTTTTT
d_gene: NA
abundance: NA
j_gene: TRBJ2-2
v_gene: TRBV7-3

CDR3aa: CASSMATSGYNEQFF
CDR3nt: TGTGCCAGTAGTATGGCGACTAGCGGGTACAATGAGCAGTTCTTC
d_gene: TRBD2
abundance: NA
j_gene: TRBJ2-1
v_gene: TRBV19

CDR3aa: CASMTVTGKFVAFF
CDR3nt: TGTGCCAGCATGACCGTTACAGGAAAGTTTGTGGCTTTCTTT
d_gene: NA
abundance: NA
j_gene: TRBJ1-1
v_gene: TRBV2

CDR3aa: CASSQDIQGLRNQPQHF
CDR3nt: TGCGCCAGCAGCCAAGATATTCAGGGGTTGCGCAATCAGCCCCAGCATTTT
d_gene: NA
abundance: NA
j_gene: TRBJ1-5
v_gene: TRBV4-3

CDR3aa: CASSPSGTSGGDQHF
CDR3nt: TGTGCCAGCAGCCCCTCCGGGACTAGCGGGGGAGATCAACACTTC
d_gene: TRBD2
abundance: NA
j_gene: TRBJ2-5
v_gene: TRBV6-6

CDR3aa: CASSLAVSPIYNEQFF
CDR3nt: TGTGCCAGCAGCTTGGCCGTTAGCCCGATCTACAATGAGCAGTTCTTC
d_gene: NA
abundance: NA
j_gene: TRBJ2-1
v_gene: TRBV5-5

CDR3aa: CASSLGTGTGQPQHF
CDR3nt: TGCGCCAGCAGCTTGGGTACAGGGACAGGGCAGCCCCAGCATTTT
d_gene: TRBD1
abundance: NA
j_gene: TRBJ1-5
v_gene: TRBV5-1

CDR3aa: CASSLIGNTEAFF
CDR3nt: TGTGCCAGCAGCTTAATCGGGAACACTGAAGCTTTCTTT
d_gene: NA
abundance: NA
j_gene: TRBJ1-1
v_gene: TRBV11-2

CDR3aa: CASSPFKTSSDTGELFF
CDR3nt: TGTGCCAGCTCACCCTTCAAGACTAGCTCAGACACCGGGGAGCTGTTTTTT
d_gene: TRBD2
abundance: NA
j_gene: TRBJ2-2
v_gene: TRBV18

CDR3aa: CASSSLSENEQYF
CDR3nt: TGTGCCAGCAGCTCCTTATCCGAGAACGAGCAGTACTTC
d_gene: NA
abundance: NA
j_gene: TRBJ2-7
v_gene: TRBV7-2

CDR3aa: CASHVGLAGVYEQYF
CDR3nt: TGTGCCAGCCATGTGGGGCTAGCGGGGGTCTACGAGCAGTACTTC
d_gene: TRBD2
abundance: NA
j_gene: TRBJ2-7
v_gene: TRBV7-2

CDR3aa: CASPWILEGGPRTDTQYF
CDR3nt: TGTGCCAGTCCTTGGATATTGGAGGGAGGGCCTCGCACAGATACGCAGTATTTT
d_gene: TRBD2
abundance: NA
j_gene: TRBJ2-3
v_gene: TRBV5-8

CDR3aa: CASSEGGVSPLHF
CDR3nt: TGTGCCAGCAGTGAAGGGGGCGTTTCACCCCTCCACTTT
d_gene: NA
abundance: NA
j_gene: TRBJ1-6
v_gene: TRBV2

CDR3aa: CASSLGDRGIDEQYF
CDR3nt: TGTGCCAGCAGTTTAGGGGACAGGGGAATCGACGAGCAGTACTTC
d_gene: TRBD1
abundance: once
j_gene: TRBJ2-7
v_gene: TRBV28

CDR3aa: CASSFDRNNEKLFF
CDR3nt: TGTGCCAGCAGTTTTGACAGAAATAATGAAAAACTGTTTTTT
d_gene: NA
abundance: NA
j_gene: TRBJ1-4
v_gene: TRBV27

CDR3aa: CSADGGGGVMNTEAFF
CDR3nt: TGCAGCGCCGACGGCGGGGGAGGCGTAATGAACACTGAAGCTTTCTTT
d_gene: NA
abundance: NA
j_gene: TRBJ1-1
v_gene: TRBV29-1

CDR3aa: CASSPRTSGRDEQFF
CDR3nt: TGTGCCAGCAGTCCACGGACTAGCGGGAGGGATGAGCAGTTCTTC
d_gene: TRBD2
abundance: NA
j_gene: TRBJ2-1
v_gene: TRBV28

CDR3aa: CASTAAGGGLNSPLHF
CDR3nt: TGTGCCAGTACGGCCGCTGGGGGGGGCCTTAATTCACCCCTCCACTTT
d_gene: NA
abundance: NA
j_gene: TRBJ1-6
v_gene: TRBV19

CDR3aa: CASSWPSGAGTDTQYF
CDR3nt: TGCGCCAGCAGCTGGCCTAGCGGGGCTGGCACAGATACGCAGTATTTT
d_gene: TRBD2
abundance: NA
j_gene: TRBJ2-3
v_gene: TRBV5-1

CDR3aa: CASSFAGQVNQPQHF
CDR3nt: TGTGCCAGCAGCTTTGCGGGACAGGTTAATCAGCCCCAGCATTTT
d_gene: TRBD1
abundance: NA
j_gene: TRBJ1-5
v_gene: TRBV7-2

CDR3aa: CAISAGSQGSPLHF
CDR3nt: TGTGCCATCAGCGCCGGGTCCCAAGGTTCACCCCTCCACTTT
d_gene: NA
abundance: NA
j_gene: TRBJ1-6
v_gene: TRBV10-3

CDR3aa: CASRPYDSSNYGYTF
CDR3nt: TGTGCCAGTAGACCTTACGACAGTAGTAACTATGGCTACACCTTC
d_gene: NA
abundance: NA
j_gene: TRBJ1-2
v_gene: TRBV19

CDR3aa: CASSLVSGSGTEAFF
CDR3nt: TGTGCCAGCAGCTTAGTATCGGGATCGGGCACTGAAGCTTTCTTT
d_gene: NA
abundance: NA
j_gene: TRBJ1-1
v_gene: TRBV7-2

CDR3aa: CASSSSGGDTQYF
CDR3nt: TGTGCCAGCAGCTCCTCGGGGGGAGATACGCAGTATTTT
d_gene: TRBD2
abundance: NA
j_gene: TRBJ2-3
v_gene: TRBV6-4

CDR3aa: CASSLELAGQPQHF
CDR3nt: TGTGCCAGCAGCTTAGAATTAGCGGGTCAGCCCCAGCATTTT
d_gene: NA
abundance: few
j_gene: TRBJ1-5
v_gene: TRBV7-9

CDR3aa: CASSSGGPGDTQYF
CDR3nt: TGTGCCAGCAGCTCCGGGGGGCCGGGAGATACGCAGTATTTT
d_gene: NA
abundance: NA
j_gene: TRBJ2-3
v_gene: TRBV28

CDR3aa: CASSDQDRGGNTIYF
CDR3nt: TGTGCCAGCAGTGATCAAGACAGGGGTGGAAACACCATATATTTT
d_gene: TRBD1
abundance: NA
j_gene: TRBJ1-3
v_gene: TRBV6-1

CDR3aa: CASSSTGTGAYEQYF
CDR3nt: TGTGCCAGCAGTTCCACCGGGACAGGGGCCTACGAGCAGTACTTC
d_gene: TRBD1
abundance: once
j_gene: TRBJ2-7
v_gene: TRBV27

CDR3aa: CASSARQGAPRNEKLFF
CDR3nt: TGTGCCAGCAGTGCGAGACAGGGGGCTCCTCGGAATGAAAAACTGTTTTTT
d_gene: TRBD1
abundance: NA
j_gene: TRBJ1-4
v_gene: TRBV6-1

CDR3aa: CASSQDPGGSGANVLTF
CDR3nt: TGCGCCAGCAGCCAAGACCCCGGAGGGTCTGGGGCCAACGTCCTGACTTTC
d_gene: NA
abundance: NA
j_gene: TRBJ2-6
v_gene: TRBV4-1

CDR3aa: CASSLGGRGAEAFF
CDR3nt: TGCGCCAGCAGCTTAGGAGGGCGGGGTGCTGAAGCTTTCTTT
d_gene: NA
abundance: NA
j_gene: TRBJ1-1
v_gene: TRBV5-1

CDR3aa: CASGFGILANTDTQYF
CDR3nt: TGTGCTAGTGGTTTCGGAATTCTAGCGAACACAGATACGCAGTATTTT
d_gene: NA
abundance: NA
j_gene: TRBJ2-3
v_gene: TRBV12-5

CDR3aa: CASSPTAGGLTGELFF
CDR3nt: TGTGCCAGCAGCCCAACAGCGGGGGGGCTGACCGGGGAGCTGTTTTTT
d_gene: TRBD2
abundance: NA
j_gene: TRBJ2-2
v_gene: TRBV9

CDR3aa: CASSSILAGAYEQYF
CDR3nt: TGTGCCAGCAGCTCGATACTAGCGGGAGCGTACGAGCAGTACTTC
d_gene: TRBD2
abundance: NA
j_gene: TRBJ2-7
v_gene: TRBV28